This entry lists 27 T cell receptor beta chains sequenced from one sample in a study of OX40 agonist ivuxolimab in advanced cancers. Using immunoSEQ multiplex PCR, the repertoire was profiled, and TCRdb retains in-frame clones only, with some absent. The sample lists 77,000 or so clones, just under 95% seen once, with approximately 0.32% in the top ten. The specimen was CD4+ or CD8+ T cells sorted from blood, collected in a trial of the OX40 agonist ivuxolimab. These receptors were obtained from an adult with an advanced solid tumor such as melanoma, head and neck, liver or kidney cancer.

V is TRBV2 and J is TRBJ1-4; D gene uncertain. The CDR3 consists of 13 residues. Deletions cut 1 base from V and 8 bases from J, with 8 bases between. Germline CDR1 reads SNHLY; CDR2 reads FYNNEI. Here the CDR3 DNA reads TGTGCCAGCAGTGAAGGCCGAGCGGAAAAACTGTTTTTT. Its translation: CASSEGRAEKLFF.

The chain uses TRBV18 and TRBJ2-1; TRBD1 aligns across 7 bases. Germline-derived CDR1 and CDR2 are KGHSH and LQKENI. CDR3 length equals 16 residues. J gave up 1 base and V 2 bases, and 5 bases lay outside the gene matches. CDR3 protein: CASSPRTGPSYNEQFF. The CDR3 DNA reads as TGTGCCAGCTCACCAAGGACAGGCCCTTCCTACAATGAGCAGTTCTTC.

The chain joins TRBV28 to TRBJ1-4; D perhaps matches TRBD1 (6 bases). V was clipped by 4 bases and J by 7 bases, with 16 bases between them. This CDR3 region has 15 residues. Germline V gene data show CDR1 as MDHEN and CDR2 as SYDVKM. The CDR3 spells CASSSLTGGSEKLFF. In nucleotides, the CDR3 is TGTGCCAGCAGTTCACTGACAGGCGGAAGTGAAAAACTGTTTTTT.

This clone was found once. This chain links TRBV7-2 with TRBJ2-7; 9 bases agree with TRBD2. With V trimmed by 1 base and J by 2 bases, 6 bases remained unmatched. Germline CDR1 SGHTA, CDR2 FQGNSA. The CDR3 runs to 16 residues. The CDR3 coding sequence is TGTGCCAGCAGCTTAGTAGGAGCGGGAGGTGCCTACGAGCAGTACTTC. This translates into CASSLVGAGGAYEQYF.

This clone was picked up one time. CDR3 in amino acids: CAISDSGQGYYEQYF. In DNA form, the CDR3 reads TGTGCCATCAGTGATTCAGGACAGGGGTACTACGAGCAGTACTTC. This rearrangement joins TRBV10-3 to TRBJ2-7; 9 bases are a match to TRBD1. Trimming cost V 3 bases and J 3 bases; bases outside gene matches: 6. Germline V gene data show CDR1 as ENHRY and CDR2 as SYGVKD. CDR3 length equals 15 residues.

The V call is TRBV9, the J call TRBJ1-2; 8 bases are shared with TRBD1. The V and J ends lost 3 bases and 10 bases, in that order; junction bases with no gene match: 20. The CDR3 is 17 amino acids. The germline CDR1 and CDR2 sequences are SGDLS and YYNGEE. CDR3 sequence reads: CASSETIGQGSANFYTF. As DNA, the CDR3 is TGTGCCAGCAGCGAGACCATTGGACAGGGCTCGGCAAATTTCTACACCTTC.

The rearrangement links TRBV28 to TRBJ2-5; 9 bases match TRBD1. This CDR3 spans 12 amino acids. The ends lost 8 bases at V and 4 bases at J; junction bases unmatched: 2. CDR1 is MDHEN and CDR2 is SYDVKM in the germline V gene. The CDR3 protein is CASGQGIETQYF. In nucleotides, the CDR3 is TGTGCCAGCGGACAGGGGATAGAGACCCAGTACTTC.

This chain uses TRBV7-9 with TRBJ2-1, with 14 nucleotides matching TRBD2. Unmatched junction bases numbered 9, after V lost 5 bases and J lost 0 bases. Germline V gene sequence: CDR1 SEHNR, CDR2 FQNEAQ (reference sequence). The length of the CDR3 is 19 residues. CDR3 sequence (DNA): TGTGCCAGCAGCCCTGGGACTAGCGGGGGTAAGAGCTCCTACAATGAGCAGTTCTTC. Translating gives CASSPGTSGGKSSYNEQFF.

This clone was observed once. The rearrangement uses TRBV5-1 and TRBJ2-1, with a tentative D call TRBD1 (6 bases). CDR1 is SGHRS, CDR2 YFSETQ, per germline. The CDR3 length is 13 residues. Trimming removed 4 bases at V and 4 bases at J, with 9 bases between. The CDR3 loop reads CASSLGQYNEQFF. The CDR3 bases are TGCGCCAGCAGCCTCGGACAGTACAATGAGCAGTTCTTC.

This rearrangement joins TRBV4-3 to TRBJ1-1; D gene ambiguous. Trimming took 0 bases from V and 2 from J, leaving 10 bases between them. This CDR3 has 15 residues. Per germline, CDR1 LGHNA and CDR2 YSLEER. In nucleotides, the CDR3 is TGCGCCAGCAGCCAAGAGGCGGTATCTAACACTGAAGCTTTCTTT. Translating gives CASSQEAVSNTEAFF.

The gene calls are TRBV28 and TRBJ2-1; D possibly corresponds to TRBD2 (5 bases). CDR3 length: 15 amino acids. Germline loops: CDR1 MDHEN, CDR2 SYDVKM. Between the trimmed V and J ends, which lost 10 bases and 1 base, there was a span of 17 bases. This chain's CDR3 is CATQSGVGSYNEQFF. The CDR3 region has the DNA TGTGCCACCCAGTCCGGGGTGGGTTCCTACAATGAGCAGTTCTTC.

The chain employs TRBV28 and TRBJ1-1; tentative D call: TRBD1 (6 bases). V gave up 6 bases and J gave up 5 bases, with 16 bases separating them. Germline CDR1 and CDR2: MDHEN and SYDVKM. The CDR3 is 14 amino acids. The chain's CDR3 is CASSMTRQATEAFF. Written as DNA, the CDR3 is TGTGCCAGCAGCATGACACGACAGGCGACTGAAGCTTTCTTT.

The chain employs TRBV10-2 and TRBJ2-5; D gene unclear. The CDR3 runs to 12 residues. From germline, CDR1 is WSHSY and CDR2 SAAADI. Trimming stripped 0 bases from V and 7 bases from J, with 6 bases between. The CDR3 DNA reads as TGCGCCAGCAGTGAGTCGGGGTCGACCCAGTACTTC. It encodes CASSESGSTQYF.

The sample holds one count of this clone. V gene TRBV4-1 combines with J gene TRBJ1-4; maybe TRBD1 (5 bases). The germline V gene encodes CDR1 MGHRA and CDR2 YSYEKL. The V and J ends lost 4 bases and 5 bases respectively, with 11 bases between them. The length of the CDR3 is 14 residues. The CDR3 sequence is CASSLAGPNEKLFF. In nucleotides, the CDR3 is TGCGCCAGCAGCCTAGCGGGGCCCAATGAAAAACTGTTTTTT.

This clone appeared a few times. The J gene is TRBJ1-2, the V gene TRBV7-2; 7 bases are shared with TRBD1. V lost 5 bases, J lost 7 bases, and 10 bases stayed unmatched. There are 14 residues in the CDR3. CDR1 SGHTA and CDR2 FQGNSA come from the germline V gene. CDR3 in amino acids: CASSGTGVASGYTF. For the CDR3, the DNA is TGTGCCAGCAGCGGAACAGGGGTGGCTAGTGGCTACACCTTC.

J is TRBJ2-2 and V is TRBV27, with D possibly being TRBD1 (6 bases). V lost 5 bases and J lost 2, with 9 bases in between. Per the germline V gene, CDR1 is MNHEY and CDR2 is SMNVEV (reference sequence). This CDR3 is 14 amino acids long. Written as DNA, the CDR3 is TGTGCCAGCAGTCAACAGGGTAACACCGGGGAGCTGTTTTTT. Protein product: CASSQQGNTGELFF.

This chain connects TRBV28 to TRBJ1-5; no definite D call. The CDR3 totals 12 residues. With 10 bases removed from V and 4 bases from J, the gap between germline ends came to 11 bases. CDR1 MDHEN and CDR2 SYDVKM come from the germline V gene. The CDR3 loop is CATTWGNQPQHF. The CDR3 DNA follows: TGTGCCACCACCTGGGGAAATCAGCCCCAGCATTTT.

This rearrangement joins TRBV7-3 to TRBJ2-5; 8 nucleotides align to TRBD1. Trimming removed 4 bases from V and 5 bases from J; junction bases left unmatched: 12. Germline CDR1 and CDR2: SGHTA and FQGTGA. This CDR3 comprises 16 residues. Here the CDR3 DNA reads TGTGCCAGCAGCTCACCCGGGACAGGCAGTGATGAGACCCAGTACTTC. It is translated as CASSSPGTGSDETQYF.

The chain links TRBV11-2 to TRBJ2-1; TRBD2 agrees at 11 bases. The J segment lost 10 bases and the V segment lost 1 base, leaving 9 bases of the junction unmatched. Germline-derived CDR1 and CDR2 are SGHAT and FQNNGV. The CDR3 extends over 16 amino acids. CDR3 in amino acids: CASSLVGLAGGGEQFF. CDR3 DNA sequence: TGTGCCAGCAGCTTAGTAGGCCTAGCGGGGGGCGGGGAGCAGTTCTTC.

The rearrangement joins TRBV28 to TRBJ2-3; D call uncertain. CDR3 length: 12 residues. CDR1 is MDHEN and CDR2 is SYDVKM in the germline V gene. Trimming left V 3 bases short and J 5 bases short, with 6 bases between. Written as DNA, the CDR3 is TGTGCCAGCAGTTTTTCGGTAGATACGCAGTATTTT. Residues: CASSFSVDTQYF. The whole variable domain, filled in from reference TRBV28 and TRBJ2-3, reads DVKVTQSSRYLVKRTGEKVFLECVQDMDHENMFWYRQDPGLGLRLIYFSYDVKMKEKGDIPEGYSVSREKKERFSLILESASTNQTSMYLCASSFSVDTQYFGPGTRLTVL.

V and J are TRBV15 and TRBJ1-6; TRBD1 aligns across 7 bases. The V gene's germline CDR1 is LNHNV and CDR2 YYDKDF (reference sequence). J was trimmed by 9 bases and V by 0 bases; bases with no gene match: 2. The CDR3 consists of 14 residues. CDR3 sequence: CATSRDRGTSPLHF. In DNA form, the CDR3 reads TGTGCCACCAGCAGAGACAGGGGGACTTCACCCCTCCACTTT.

The chain carries TRBV5-6 and TRBJ2-2, with a weak D call TRBD1 (5 bases). The CDR3 contains 14 residues. Germline V lookup: CDR1 SGHDT, CDR2 YYEEEE. V was trimmed by 6 bases and J by 6 bases, leaving 15 bases between them. As DNA, the CDR3 is TGTGCCAGCATGCCAAGGGGTATATCCGGGGAGCTGTTTTTT. Translation gives CASMPRGISGELFF.

This chain joins TRBV5-1 and TRBJ2-7, with 9 bases that match TRBD1. Looked up from germline, CDR1 is SGHRS and CDR2 is YFSETQ. The CDR3 has 16 amino acids. J gave up 2 bases and V 4 bases, and 10 bases lay outside the gene matches. CDR3 nucleotide sequence: TGCGCCAGCAGCGAAACTACCGGGACAGGGCCCTACGAGCAGTACTTC. Translation gives CASSETTGTGPYEQYF.

The chain couples TRBV5-1 to TRBJ2-5; 7 bases are a match to TRBD1. Germline lookup yields CDR1 SGHRS and CDR2 YFSETQ. The CDR3 is 15 residues long. The V segment lost 1 base and the J segment 2 bases; nucleotides outside the gene matches: 5. The CDR3 DNA reads as TGCGCCAGCAGCTTGTCCGGGACAGTACAAGAGACCCAGTACTTC. Amino acid sequence: CASSLSGTVQETQYF.

The chain uses TRBV30 and TRBJ1-6; 8 nucleotides match TRBD1. With 3 bases clipped from V and 7 bases from J, the junction kept 5 bases outside the gene matches. The CDR3 runs 14 residues. Per germline, CDR1 GTSNPN and CDR2 SVGIG (reference sequence). The CDR3 bases are TGTGCCTGGAGCGGGACAGGTTTAAATTCACCCCTCCACTTT. Amino acids: CAWSGTGLNSPLHF.

V usage is TRBV29-1 and J usage is TRBJ2-1, with 10 bases lining up with TRBD1. V lost 3 bases, J lost 4 bases, and 6 bases stayed unmatched. Germline V gene sequence: CDR1 SQVTM, CDR2 ANQGSEA. This CDR3 contains 15 residues. The CDR3 DNA follows: TGCAGCGTTGACTTGGGACAGGGGAAATACAATGAGCAGTTCTTC. It translates to CSVDLGQGKYNEQFF.

This chain joins TRBV9 and TRBJ1-2; D gene uncertain. Germline values: CDR1 SGDLS, CDR2 YYNGEE. The V gene lost 0 bases and the J gene lost 3 bases, with 12 bases spanning the gap. The CDR3 has 15 residues. The DNA of the CDR3 is TGTGCCAGCAGCGTAGGGGCAGAGGATTACTATGGCTACACCTTC. Its translation is CASSVGAEDYYGYTF.